These 22 T cell receptor beta chains originate from one sample sequenced in a study of cytomegalovirus exposure and HLA in healthy donors. Both 60 Vbeta primers and 13 Jbeta primers went into the PCR. The protocol was immunoSEQ multiplex PCR, while the TCRdb copy is restricted to in-frame clones and leaves out a portion. The profile shows 90,000 or so clones, about 78% of them singletons. Specimen: PBMCs. These TCRs come from a woman aged 40 to 50 in good health and CMV-seronegative.

V usage is TRBV25-1 and J usage is TRBJ2-1; 10 nucleotides line up with TRBD2. Germline V gene data show CDR1 as MGHDK and CDR2 as SYGVNS. The CDR3 is 13 residues long. J gave up 9 bases and V 3 bases, and 2 bases lay outside the gene matches. CDR3 amino acids: CASSDLAGGEQFF. CDR3 bases: TGTGCCAGCAGTGACTTAGCGGGGGGTGAGCAGTTCTTC.

V usage is TRBV28 and J usage is TRBJ2-7; 9 nucleotides line up with TRBD1. Germline V lookup: CDR1 MDHEN, CDR2 SYDVKM. This CDR3 spans 14 amino acids. The junction had 6 bases not matched to a gene; V was cut back by 5 bases and J by 4 bases. For the CDR3, the DNA is TGTGCCAGCAGTCTGGACAGGGGAAATTACGAGCAGTACTTC. It codes for CASSLDRGNYEQYF.

The chain couples TRBV5-1 to TRBJ1-2; D might be TRBD1 (6 bases). Germline V lookup: CDR1 SGHRS, CDR2 YFSETQ. This CDR3 is 13 amino acids long. V lost 4 bases and J lost 8, with 15 bases in between. In nucleotides, the CDR3 is TGCGCCAGCAGCCCTCTGGGGGCTGGGGGCTACACCTTC. Translated, it gives CASSPLGAGGYTF.

This rearrangement joins TRBV7-2 to TRBJ2-2; TRBD2 agrees at 7 bases. Trimming removed 2 bases from V and 3 bases from J; junction bases left unmatched: 0. The CDR3 runs 14 residues. Per the germline V gene, CDR1 is SGHTA and CDR2 is FQGNSA. The CDR3 region is CASSLSGDTGELFF. The CDR3 bases are TGTGCCAGCAGCTTAAGCGGGGACACCGGGGAGCTGTTTTTT.

This chain links TRBV28 with TRBJ2-7; no clear D. Germline values: CDR1 MDHEN, CDR2 SYDVKM. V lost 4 bases and J lost 2, with 9 bases in between. The CDR3 totals 13 residues. DNA of the CDR3: TGTGCCAGCAGTTCCCACAGTCCCTACGAGCAGTACTTC. It codes for CASSSHSPYEQYF.

The chain links TRBV7-9 to TRBJ1-5; 9 bases are shared with TRBD1. V lost 3 bases, J lost 3 bases, and 15 bases stayed unmatched. Per germline, CDR1 SEHNR and CDR2 FQNEAQ (reference sequence). The CDR3 is 19 residues long. CDR3 amino acids: CASSFISGTGYSLNQPQHF. The CDR3, as DNA: TGTGCCAGCAGCTTTATCTCCGGGACAGGGTACAGCCTCAATCAGCCCCAGCATTTT.

The chain employs TRBV11-2 and TRBJ2-6; 7 bases align to TRBD1. The CDR3 is 18 residues long. V dropped 2 bases and J dropped 0; count of bases not matched to a gene: 7. The germline gives CDR1 SGHAT, CDR2 FQNNGV. The CDR3 nucleotides read TGTGCCAGCAGCTTAACAGGGGCCCATAGCTCTGGGGCCAACGTCCTGACTTTC. Its translation is CASSLTGAHSSGANVLTF.

The rearrangement links TRBV28 to TRBJ2-5; the match to TRBD1 covers 12 bases. The trim removed 7 bases at V and 5 bases at J, leaving 8 bases unmatched. The CDR3 runs 15 residues. Germline V gives CDR1 MDHEN, CDR2 SYDVKM. CDR3 sequence reads: CASITGTGGWETQYF. The CDR3 nucleotides are TGTGCCAGCATTACCGGGACAGGGGGCTGGGAGACCCAGTACTTC.

J is TRBJ2-2 and V is TRBV5-1; D is possibly TRBD1 (6 bases). V was shortened by 2 bases and J by 5 bases, with 16 bases between the two germline ends. Germline V gene data show CDR1 as SGHRS and CDR2 as YFSETQ. This CDR3 is built from 16 residues. CDR3 amino acids: CASSLITGKGTGELFF. CDR3 bases: TGCGCCAGCAGCTTAATTACAGGGAAGGGTACCGGGGAGCTGTTTTTT.

The V and J genes are TRBV2 and TRBJ2-2, with TRBD2 identical over 11 bases. V shed 3 bases and J 7 bases; nucleotides not matched to a gene: 4. Looked up from germline, CDR1 is SNHLY and CDR2 is FYNNEI. The CDR3 sequence is 15 residues long. The CDR3 region has the DNA TGTGCCAGCAGTGATAGCGGGAGGGCCAACGGGGAGCTGTTTTTT. Protein sequence: CASSDSGRANGELFF.

This chain connects TRBV19 to TRBJ2-1; 7 positions agree with TRBD2. The germline V gene encodes CDR1 LNHDA and CDR2 SQIVND (reference sequence). This CDR3 spans 15 amino acids. J was trimmed by 9 bases and V by 8 bases; bases with no gene match: 16. The CDR3 bases are TGTGCCAGTTTGGCCACCGGGACTAAAAGAGGTGAGCAGTTCTTC. The encoded protein is CASLATGTKRGEQFF.

The CDR3 region has the DNA TGTGCCAGCAGTCCCCCGGGACTAGTCTACGAGCAGTACTTC. Amino acid sequence: CASSPPGLVYEQYF. The J gene is TRBJ2-7, the V gene TRBV28, with TRBD2 identical over 8 bases. The V gene end was trimmed by 5 bases and the J gene end by 3 bases; junction bases not matched to a gene: 6. The germline gives CDR1 MDHEN, CDR2 SYDVKM. The CDR3 extends over 14 amino acids.

This clone turned up a few times. This sequence joins TRBV4-1 and TRBJ2-7; TRBD1 aligns across 8 bases. With V trimmed by 4 bases and J by 2 bases, 7 bases remained unmatched. This CDR3 spans 15 amino acids. Germline CDR1 is MGHRA and CDR2 is YSYEKL. The DNA for the CDR3 is TGCGCCAGCAGCCCTGGACAGGGTCCGACCTACGAGCAGTACTTC. Translating it yields CASSPGQGPTYEQYF.

The chain couples TRBV28 to TRBJ1-2, with 10 bases fitting TRBD1. The V and J ends lost 5 bases and 8 bases, in that order; junction bases with no gene match: 8. Germline V gene lookup returns CDR1 MDHEN and CDR2 SYDVKM. The CDR3 is made up of 14 amino acids. The CDR3 region is CASSPGTGVRGYTF. The CDR3 DNA follows: TGTGCCAGCAGTCCCGGGACAGGGGTAAGGGGCTACACCTTC.

This rearrangement joins TRBV5-1 to TRBJ2-3; 11 bases are shared with TRBD2. The CDR3 runs to 16 residues. V lost 0 bases, J lost 4 bases, and 4 bases stayed unmatched. Germline CDR1 SGHRS, CDR2 YFSETQ. The DNA of the CDR3 is TGCGCCAGCAGCTTGGAAACTAGCGGGAGACCAGATACGCAGTATTTT. Amino acids: CASSLETSGRPDTQYF.

The chain links TRBV5-8 to TRBJ1-5; D perhaps matches TRBD1 (5 bases). Trimming pared 2 bases from V and 7 bases from J, leaving 16 bases between. The CDR3 spans 15 residues. The germline CDR1 and CDR2 sequences are SGHTS and YDEGEE. Here the CDR3 reads CASSLTGTSRQPQHF. CDR3 bases: TGTGCCAGCAGCTTAACCGGGACTTCCCGCCAGCCCCAGCATTTT.

The CDR3 DNA follows: TGTGCCAGCAGCTTAGCGCAGGGAGGTGATCAGTATTTT. Protein: CASSLAQGGDQYF. J is TRBJ2-3 and V is TRBV7-9; the D gene is possibly TRBD2 (6 bases). Looked up from germline, CDR1 is SEHNR and CDR2 is FQNEAQ (reference sequence). The germline V and J ends were trimmed by 0 bases and 12 bases, with 13 bases remaining between them. The CDR3 sequence is 13 residues long.

The chain is built from TRBV7-9 and TRBJ2-1; TRBD2 aligns across 9 bases. The CDR3 covers 15 residues. V dropped 2 bases and J dropped 4; count of bases not matched to a gene: 3. Germline V gene lookup returns CDR1 SEHNR and CDR2 FQNEAQ (reference sequence). This CDR3 reads CASSLILAGYNEQFF. CDR3 DNA sequence: TGTGCCAGCAGCTTAATACTAGCGGGTTACAATGAGCAGTTCTTC.

Worth noting for this clone: Compared with germline, one end of the junction differs, possibly owing to a read error. This chain connects TRBV4-2 to TRBJ2-7; 10 nucleotides agree with TRBD2. The germline CDR1 and CDR2 sequences are LGHNA and YNFKEQ. The CDR3 has 14 residues. CDR3 protein: CASGQSGRANEQYF. As DNA, the CDR3 is TGTGCCAGCGGCCAGAGCGGGAGGGCCAACGAGCAGTACTTC.

The chain carries TRBV5-1 and TRBJ2-7, with D possibly matching TRBD1 (5 bases). The CDR3 has 15 residues. V dropped 4 bases and J dropped 7 bases, with 21 bases sitting between them. Germline assignment: CDR1 SGHRS and CDR2 YFSETQ. The CDR3 DNA sequence: TGCGCCAGCAGCCCCGGAGACAGCCTTTCATGGGAGCAGTACTTC. This translates into CASSPGDSLSWEQYF.

The chain links TRBV5-4 to TRBJ2-7; 8 positions agree with TRBD2. V lost 4 bases and J lost 6; bases outside the gene matches: 9. Germline V gene data show CDR1 as SGHNT and CDR2 as YYREEE (reference sequence). The CDR3 extends over 14 amino acids. CDR3 DNA: TGTGCCAGCAGCCCGAAAAGCGGGAGAGCCGAGCAGTACTTC. Translation: CASSPKSGRAEQYF.

CDR3 in amino acids: CASSERTSGEAGELFF. The CDR3 nucleotides read TGTGCCAGCTCAGAAAGGACTAGCGGGGAAGCCGGGGAGCTGTTTTTT. The rearrangement uses TRBV18 and TRBJ2-2; 12 bases map to TRBD2. This CDR3 is built from 16 residues. V lost 5 bases, J lost 6 bases, and 7 bases stayed unmatched. Germline CDR1 KGHSH, CDR2 LQKENI.